Following are 17 T cell receptor beta chains from one sample sequenced in a study of blood T cell repertoires in COVID-19. Only in-frame clones appear in the TCRdb table, and some are missing; sequencing was by immunoSEQ multiplex PCR. Of 320,000 or so clones in the sample, roughly 90% were seen once. The sequenced material came from PBMCs or T cells enriched from blood (not recorded which). The receptors shown here come from a woman under 40 who had recovered from COVID-19.

This sequence joins TRBV11-3 and TRBJ1-2; 7 bases agree with TRBD1. Germline loops: CDR1 SGHNT, CDR2 YENEEA. The CDR3 is 17 amino acids. Germline trimming cut 0 bases from V and 2 bases from J; bases unmatched to any gene: 9. This chain's CDR3 is CASSLDPDRRINYGYTF. The CDR3 region has the DNA TGTGCCAGCAGCTTAGATCCGGACAGGCGGATAAACTATGGCTACACCTTC.

The rearrangement links TRBV7-9 to TRBJ2-7; weak D call: TRBD2 (5 bases). Trimming shortened V by 0 bases and J by 5 bases, and 11 bases separated the two germline ends. In germline, CDR1 is SEHNR, CDR2 FQNEAQ (reference sequence). CDR3 length equals 14 residues. This chain's CDR3 is CASSLAGVSHEQYF. The CDR3 DNA reads TGTGCCAGCAGCTTAGCCGGGGTATCCCACGAGCAGTACTTC.

The chain combines TRBV5-1 with TRBJ2-5; tentative D call: TRBD1 (6 bases). Per germline, CDR1 SGHRS and CDR2 YFSETQ. Trimming cost V 3 bases and J 3 bases, with 12 bases left between them. The CDR3 sequence is 14 residues long. The CDR3 nucleotides are TGCGCCAGCAGCTCGGCAGGGGCAGAAGAGACCCAGTACTTC. Its translation: CASSSAGAEETQYF.

The chain recombines TRBV7-9 with TRBJ1-5; D gene unclear. V lost 0 bases and J 4 bases, leaving 4 bases between the germline ends. CDR1 and CDR2 from the germline V gene are SEHNR and FQNEAQ (reference sequence). The CDR3 loop spans 13 amino acids. In nucleotides, the CDR3 is TGTGCCAGCAGCTTAGCACGGAATCAGCCCCAGCATTTT. Its translation: CASSLARNQPQHF.

This chain links TRBV11-2 with TRBJ2-1; the match to TRBD1 covers 7 bases. Germline lookup yields CDR1 SGHAT and CDR2 FQNNGV. CDR3 length equals 16 residues. The junction had 4 bases not matched to a gene; V was cut back by 2 bases and J by 0 bases. In nucleotides, the CDR3 is TGTGCCAGCAGCTTACGGCCAGGGGGCTCCTACAATGAGCAGTTCTTC. Its translation: CASSLRPGGSYNEQFF.

The CDR3 loop is CASSKGQGGSYGYTF. CDR3 DNA sequence: TGTGCCAGCAGCAAAGGTCAGGGTGGGTCGTATGGCTACACCTTC. The V call is TRBV21-1, the J call TRBJ1-2; whether TRBD1, the table's D call, matches the DNA was not checked. TRBV21-1 is a known pseudogene. This CDR3 is 15 amino acids long.

V is TRBV6-5 and J is TRBJ1-1, with a tentative D call TRBD1 (6 bases). From germline, CDR1 is MNHEY and CDR2 SVGAGI. V was cut by 11 bases and J by 3 bases, with 22 bases left in between. The CDR3 is made up of 15 amino acids. The CDR3 DNA follows: TGTGCCGCAACCCGACTCCTTGGGGGCCACACTGAAGCTTTCTTT. This translates into CAATRLLGGHTEAFF.

The chain is built from TRBV27 and TRBJ2-7, with a tentative D call TRBD1 (6 bases). CDR1 and CDR2 from the germline V gene are MNHEY and SMNVEV (reference sequence). V was pared by 4 bases and J by 6 bases, with 13 bases between. The CDR3 consists of 13 residues. This chain's CDR3 is CASSSAPDSEQYF. The CDR3 coding sequence is TGTGCCAGCAGTTCGGCCCCGGACAGCGAGCAGTACTTC.

V is TRBV19 and J is TRBJ2-1, with a tentative D call TRBD2 (6 bases). V shed 6 bases and J shed 6 bases, with 15 bases lying between them. CDR1 is LNHDA and CDR2 is SQIVND in the germline V gene (reference sequence). The CDR3 runs to 14 residues. The DNA for the CDR3 is TGTGCCAGTAGCCTCCGGGACTTGCCCAATGAGCAGTTCTTC. This encodes CASSLRDLPNEQFF.

CDR3 DNA sequence: TGTGCCAGCAGCTTGGTGGGGACAGGGTCCCTCACCGGGGAGCTGTTTTTT. Translating gives CASSLVGTGSLTGELFF. The chain recombines TRBV5-8 with TRBJ2-2; 9 bases agree with TRBD1. CDR3 length equals 17 residues. Trimming cost V 0 bases and J 4 bases; bases outside gene matches: 7. The germline gives CDR1 SGHTS, CDR2 YDEGEE.

This chain connects TRBV7-9 to TRBJ1-5; TRBD1 matches at 11 bases. Germline assignment: CDR1 SEHNR and CDR2 FQNEAQ (reference sequence). The length of the CDR3 is 19 residues. Germline trimming cut 5 bases from V and 2 bases from J; bases unmatched to any gene: 14. In DNA form, the CDR3 reads TGTGCCAGCAGCCGGAGTCCAGGACAGGGGGCGCTGGGCAATCAGCCCCAGCATTTT. Translated: CASSRSPGQGALGNQPQHF.

J is TRBJ1-1 and V is TRBV11-2, with TRBD1 as a possible D gene (6 bases). V dropped 0 bases and J dropped 4 bases, with 21 bases sitting between them. The CDR3 sequence is 18 residues long. CDR1 is SGHAT and CDR2 is FQNNGV in the germline V gene. The CDR3 here is CASSLDFRGRGGGTEAFF. DNA for the CDR3: TGTGCCAGCAGCTTAGATTTTAGGGGGAGGGGTGGTGGCACTGAAGCTTTCTTT.

The V and J genes are TRBV5-1 and TRBJ2-5; 7 bases align to TRBD2. V was clipped by 4 bases and J by 1 base; unmatched bases: 10. The CDR3 sequence is 16 residues long. Germline CDR1 reads SGHRS; CDR2 reads YFSETQ. The CDR3 is CASSTAGRNGQETQYF. The CDR3, as DNA: TGCGCCAGCAGCACAGCGGGACGGAACGGCCAAGAGACCCAGTACTTC.

This chain connects TRBV6-1 to TRBJ1-2, with D possibly TRBD1 on 5 matching bases. This CDR3 has 13 amino acids. With 2 bases removed from V and 2 bases from J, the gap between germline ends came to 6 bases. Germline assignment: CDR1 MNHNS and CDR2 SASEGT. CDR3 nucleotide sequence: TGTGCCAGCAGTGAAAACAGGAACTATGGCTACACCTTC. Its protein is CASSENRNYGYTF.

This clone was detected only once. This rearrangement joins TRBV25-1 to TRBJ1-3; D gene uncertain. Germline V gene sequence: CDR1 MGHDK, CDR2 SYGVNS. Trimming removed 3 bases at V and 0 bases at J, with 15 bases between. CDR3 size: 17 residues. The CDR3 here is CASSDGPLSYSGNTIYF. In DNA, the CDR3 is TGTGCCAGCAGTGATGGGCCCTTAAGCTACTCTGGAAACACCATATATTTT.

The chain uses TRBV5-1 and TRBJ2-7, with D possibly being TRBD1 (5 bases). Between the trimmed V and J ends, which lost 4 bases and 7 bases, there was a span of 18 bases. This CDR3 has 14 amino acids. In germline, CDR1 is SGHRS, CDR2 YFSETQ. The CDR3 spells CASSAGFPRPEQYF. The CDR3, as DNA: TGCGCCAGCAGCGCAGGGTTTCCCCGTCCTGAGCAGTACTTC.

CDR3 nucleotide sequence: TGTGCCAGCAGCTTAGGACGGCAGGGAATAGATACGCAGTATTTT. This gives the protein CASSLGRQGIDTQYF. The rearrangement joins TRBV7-2 to TRBJ2-3; maybe TRBD1 (5 bases). Trimming cost V 1 base and J 5 bases, with 13 bases left between them. CDR1 and CDR2 (germline): SGHTA, FQGNSA. The CDR3 loop spans 15 amino acids.